The clone carrying this T cell receptor beta chain was detected ten times or more. Its antigen is not known. Unique molecular identifiers featured in how the TCRbeta library was prepared. TCRdb re-analysed the PCR reads in MiXCR, keeping a single row per CDR3 protein. The sample lists 670,000 or so distinct CDR3 sequences, around 13% occurring once. This sample is part of a study of T-cell reconstitution after alpha-beta-depleted transplantation in children. Study-level results: Newly made T cells mostly supplied T-cell counts and diversity one year after transplant. Approximately two months post-transplant, alpha-beta T cells reportedly originated from several hundred expanded graft clones. For some patients, TCRbeta diversity was high at day 60 because of recipient T cells and thymic progenitors that survived.

The ends were cut back, 2 bases at V and 2 bases at J, with 17 bases in the middle. Germline CDR1 and CDR2: SGHRS and YFSETQ. This CDR3 has 17 amino acids. Sequenced here: PBMCs, sampled before TCRalphabeta/CD19-depleted stem cell transplant. This sequence originates from a girl aged 2 to 10 with congenital amegakaryocytic thrombocytopenia, due to receive a stem cell transplant. This chain joins TRBV5-1 and TRBJ2-1; D might be TRBD2 (5 bases). CDR3 residues: CASSFTHGGRTYNEQFF. As DNA, the CDR3 is TGCGCCAGCAGCTTCACCCACGGAGGACGCACCTACAATGAGCAGTTCTTC.